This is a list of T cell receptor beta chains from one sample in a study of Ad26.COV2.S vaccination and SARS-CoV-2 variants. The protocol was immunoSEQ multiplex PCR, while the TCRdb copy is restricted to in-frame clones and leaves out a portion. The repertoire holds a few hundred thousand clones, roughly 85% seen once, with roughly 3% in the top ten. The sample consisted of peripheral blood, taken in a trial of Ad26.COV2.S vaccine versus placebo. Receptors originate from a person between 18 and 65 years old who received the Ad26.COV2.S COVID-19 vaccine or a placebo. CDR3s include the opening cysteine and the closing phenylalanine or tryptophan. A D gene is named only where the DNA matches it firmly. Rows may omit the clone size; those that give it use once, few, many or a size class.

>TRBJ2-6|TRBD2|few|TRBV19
TGTGCCAGTAGTATCACGCGGGAGGGGGCTGGGGCCAACGTCCTGACTTTC
CASSITREGAGANVLTF
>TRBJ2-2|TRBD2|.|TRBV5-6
TGTGCCAGCAGCCCGGGACTAGCGGGGGCTCTCACCGGGGAGCTGTTTTTT
CASSPGLAGALTGELFF
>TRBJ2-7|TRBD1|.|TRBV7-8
TGTGCCAGCAGCTCGGACAGGGACTCCTACGAGCAGTACTTC
CASSSDRDSYEQYF
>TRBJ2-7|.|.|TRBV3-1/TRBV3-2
TGTGCCAGCAGCCAAGGGAATTTTAACGAGCAGTACTTC
CASSQGNFNEQYF
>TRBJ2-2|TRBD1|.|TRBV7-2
TGTGCCAGCAGCTTGCGAGACAGGGGGGTTGGGGAGCTGTTTTTT
CASSLRDRGVGELFF
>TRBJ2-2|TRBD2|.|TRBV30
TGTGCCTGGAATAGCGGGGGGAACACCGGGGAGCTGTTTTTT
CAWNSGGNTGELFF
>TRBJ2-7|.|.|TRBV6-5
TGTGCCAGCAGCCTAGCACCGAGCTACGAGCAGTACTTC
CASSLAPSYEQYF
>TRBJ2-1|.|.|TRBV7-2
TGTGCCAGCAGCCGGGACTTTACCTACAATGAGCAGTTCTTC
CASSRDFTYNEQFF
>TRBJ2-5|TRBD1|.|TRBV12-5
TGTGCTAGTGGTTTGGGGACAGGGTCTCGGCGCGAAGAGACCCAGTACTTC
CASGLGTGSRREETQYF
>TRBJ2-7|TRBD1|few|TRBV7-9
TGTGCCAGCAGCCCGCCGACAGGGGGCGAGCAGTACTTC
CASSPPTGGEQYF
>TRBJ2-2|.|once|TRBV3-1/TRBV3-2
TGTGCCAGCAGCCAAGTTTCCGGGGAGCTGTTTTTT
CASSQVSGELFF
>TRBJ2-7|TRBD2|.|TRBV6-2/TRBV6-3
TGTGCCAGCAGTTACAGATCGGGACTAGCCTACGAGCAGTACTTC
CASSYRSGLAYEQYF
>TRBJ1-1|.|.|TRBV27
TGTGCCAGCAGTTTAAGGGAGAACACTGAAGCTTTCTTT
CASSLRENTEAFF
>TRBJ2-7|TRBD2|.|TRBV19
TGTGCCAGTAGTTTAGCGGGGCCAACCGTGGAGCAGTACTTC
CASSLAGPTVEQYF
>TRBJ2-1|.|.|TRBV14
TGTGCCAGCAGCCCTGGGCCGCTATACAATGAGCAGTTCTTC
CASSPGPLYNEQFF
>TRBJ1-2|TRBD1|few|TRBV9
TGTGCCAGCAGCGTACAGACAGGGGACGGAGGCTACACCTTC
CASSVQTGDGGYTF
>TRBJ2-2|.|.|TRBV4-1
TGCGCCAGCAGGTACCACATGAGTGACACCGGGGAGCTGTTTTTT
CASRYHMSDTGELFF
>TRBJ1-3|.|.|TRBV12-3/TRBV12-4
TGTGCCAGCAGCTCCGGGGGACGAAACACCATATATTTT
CASSSGGRNTIYF
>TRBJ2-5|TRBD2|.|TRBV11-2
TGTGCCAGCAGCTTAAAAGTATGGACTAGCGGCCAAGAGACCCAGTACTTC
CASSLKVWTSGQETQYF
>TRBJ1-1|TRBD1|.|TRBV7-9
TGTGCCAGCAGCCTTACAGGGGTGAACACTGAAGCTTTCTTT
CASSLTGVNTEAFF
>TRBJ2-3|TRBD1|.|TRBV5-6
TGTGCCAGCGCCAGGGGGCCAGATACGCAGTATTTT
CASARGPDTQYF
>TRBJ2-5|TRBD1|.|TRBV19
TGTGCCAGTAGTATTCGGACAGGGTCAGAGACCCAGTACTTC
CASSIRTGSETQYF
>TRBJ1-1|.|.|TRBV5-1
TGCGCCAGCACCTCGGGGGTTAACACTGAAGCTTTCTTT
CASTSGVNTEAFF
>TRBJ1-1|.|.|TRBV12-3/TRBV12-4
TGTGCCAGCAGTCTATCTCGGGTCACTGAAGCTTTCTTT
CASSLSRVTEAFF
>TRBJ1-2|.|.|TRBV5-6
TGTGCCAGCAGCTTGTCACAGATCTATGGCTACACCTTC
CASSLSQIYGYTF
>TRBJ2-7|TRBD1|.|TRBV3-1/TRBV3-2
TGTGCCATTTGGACAGGGCTAGAGGAGCAGTACTTC
CAIWTGLEEQYF
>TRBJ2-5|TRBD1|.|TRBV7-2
TGTGCCAGCAGCCCCGACAGGGTTCAAGAGACCCAGTACTTC
CASSPDRVQETQYF
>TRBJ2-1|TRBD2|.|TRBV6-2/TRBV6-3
TGTGCCAGCAGTTACCCTAGCGGGGACTCCTACAATGAGCAGTTCTTC
CASSYPSGDSYNEQFF
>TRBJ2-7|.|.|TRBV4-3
TGCGCCAGCAGCCAAGATACGGACTACGGCTACGAGCAGTACTTC
CASSQDTDYGYEQYF
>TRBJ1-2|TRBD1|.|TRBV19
TGTGCCAGTAGAGCCGCCGGGACAGGGGAGAGACTTGACACCTTC
CASRAAGTGERLDTF
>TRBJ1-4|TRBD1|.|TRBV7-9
TGTGCCAGCAGCTTATCTTCAGGGGGCAACGAAAAACTGTTTTTT
CASSLSSGGNEKLFF
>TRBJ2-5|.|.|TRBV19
TGTGCCAGTAGTGAGCGGATTCAAACGGGAGAGACCCAGTACTTC
CASSERIQTGETQYF
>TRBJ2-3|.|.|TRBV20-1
TGCAGTGCACGGACAACAGATACGCAGTATTTT
CSARTTDTQYF
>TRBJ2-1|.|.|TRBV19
TGTGCCAGTAGTATCCAGTCAGGGTCGGATGAGCAGTTCTTC
CASSIQSGSDEQFF
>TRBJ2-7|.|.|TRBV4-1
TGCGCCAGCAGCCAAGGGGGAGTTTACGAGCAGTACTTC
CASSQGGVYEQYF
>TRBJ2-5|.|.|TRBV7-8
TGTGCCAGCAGCTTAGCGCATGGCGACCCCAAACGTGAGACCCAGTACTTC
CASSLAHGDPKRETQYF
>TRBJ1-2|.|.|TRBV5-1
TGCGCCAGCAGCTTGGGACAAGTATTTAACTATGGCTACACCTTC
CASSLGQVFNYGYTF
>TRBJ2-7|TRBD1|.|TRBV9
TGTGCCAGCAGCGTAGATGCGACAGGGGCGCCCCACTACGAGCAGTACTTC
CASSVDATGAPHYEQYF
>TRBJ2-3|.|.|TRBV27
TGTGCCAGCAGTTTAAGATTAGTCGGAGGTGTACCCACAGATACGCAGTATTTT
CASSLRLVGGVPTDTQYF
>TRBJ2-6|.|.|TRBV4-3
TGCGCCAGCAGCCCGCAATCGCTGGGGGCCAACGTCCTGACTTTC
CASSPQSLGANVLTF
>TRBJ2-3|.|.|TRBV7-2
TGTGCCAGCAGCTTAGGGATAGCAGCAGATACGCAGTATTTT
CASSLGIAADTQYF
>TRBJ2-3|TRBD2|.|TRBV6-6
TGTGCCAGCAGTTCTCAGCGGGAGCGAGATACGCAGTATTTT
CASSSQRERDTQYF
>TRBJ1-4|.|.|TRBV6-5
TGTGCCAGCAGTTACTCCGGGACGGCAACTAATGAAAAACTGTTTTTT
CASSYSGTATNEKLFF
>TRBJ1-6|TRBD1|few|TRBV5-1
TGCGCCAGCAGCCAGGACAGGGGCTATTCACCCCTCCACTTT
CASSQDRGYSPLHF
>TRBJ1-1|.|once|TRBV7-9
TGTGCCAGCAGCTTGTTATGGGACCTAGCTTTCTTT
CASSLLWDLAFF
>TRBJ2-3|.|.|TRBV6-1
TGTGCCAGCAGTGAAGGGCGGCCAGGGCGCGATACGCAGTATTTT
CASSEGRPGRDTQYF
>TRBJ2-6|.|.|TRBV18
TGTGCCAGCTCACCAGGGGAGACAGGAGCGCTCTCTGGGGCCAACGTCCTGACTTTC
CASSPGETGALSGANVLTF
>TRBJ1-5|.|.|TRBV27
TGTGCCAGCAGCCCCCAGGCCTATAGCAATCAGCCCCAGCATTTT
CASSPQAYSNQPQHF
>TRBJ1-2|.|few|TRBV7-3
TGTGCCAGCAGCGACGGACGGAACTATGGCTACACCTTC
CASSDGRNYGYTF
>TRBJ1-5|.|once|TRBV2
TGTGCCAGCAGTGAGCGGGAAGGGATTTTTCAGCCCCAGCATTTT
CASSEREGIFQPQHF
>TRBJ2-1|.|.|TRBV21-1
TGTGCCACCAATGCCCGGGACTCCCACAATGAGCAGTTCTTC
CATNARDSHNEQFF
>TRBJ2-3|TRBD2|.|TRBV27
TGTGCCAGCAGTTCCTCTCCACTAGCGGGGGTGACAGATACGCAGTATTTT
CASSSSPLAGVTDTQYF
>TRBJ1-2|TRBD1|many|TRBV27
TGTGCCAGCAGTTATCGCCGGGGACAGGGGACCTATGGCTACACCTTC
CASSYRRGQGTYGYTF
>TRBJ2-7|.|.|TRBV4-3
TGCGCCAGCAGCCAAGATAGCAGAAACTCCGGCTACGAGCAGTACTTC
CASSQDSRNSGYEQYF
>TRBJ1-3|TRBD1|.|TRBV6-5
TGTGCCAGCAGCGGGACAGGGAAGGCAAACACCATATATTTT
CASSGTGKANTIYF
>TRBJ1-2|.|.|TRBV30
TGTGCCTGGAGTGTACCCGGCAGGGGAGTAGGCTACACCTTC
CAWSVPGRGVGYTF